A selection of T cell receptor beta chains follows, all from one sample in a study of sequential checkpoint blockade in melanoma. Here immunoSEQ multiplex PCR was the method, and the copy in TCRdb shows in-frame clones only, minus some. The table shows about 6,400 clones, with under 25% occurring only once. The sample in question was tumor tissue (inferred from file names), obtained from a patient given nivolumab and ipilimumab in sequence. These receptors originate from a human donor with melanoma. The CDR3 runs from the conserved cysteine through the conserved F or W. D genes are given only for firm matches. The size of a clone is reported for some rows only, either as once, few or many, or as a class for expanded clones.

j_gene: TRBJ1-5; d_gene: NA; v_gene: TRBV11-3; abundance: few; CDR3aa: CASSYWGASNQPQHF; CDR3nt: TGTGCCAGCAGCTACTGGGGGGCCAGCAATCAGCCCCAGCATTTT
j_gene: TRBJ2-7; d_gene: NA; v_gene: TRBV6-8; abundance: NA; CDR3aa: CASSATGSREQYF; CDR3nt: TGTGCCAGCAGTGCCACAGGGAGTCGAGAGCAGTACTTC
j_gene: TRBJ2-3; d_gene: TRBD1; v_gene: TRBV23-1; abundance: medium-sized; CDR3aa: CASSRTDRAEEYF; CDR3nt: TGCGCCAGCAGCCGGACGGACAGGGCGGAGGAGTATTTT
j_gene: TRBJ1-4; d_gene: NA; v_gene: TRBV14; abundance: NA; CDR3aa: CASSPTIQGPNEKLFF; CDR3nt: TGTGCCAGCAGCCCCACAATCCAGGGACCTAATGAAAAACTGTTTTTT
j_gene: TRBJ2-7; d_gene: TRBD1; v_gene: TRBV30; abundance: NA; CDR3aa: CAWNTGGSYEQYF; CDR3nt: TGTGCCTGGAACACAGGGGGCTCCTACGAGCAGTACTTC
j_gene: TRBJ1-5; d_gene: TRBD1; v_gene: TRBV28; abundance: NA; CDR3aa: CASSLSDRVGNQPQHF; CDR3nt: TGTGCCAGCAGTCTCTCCGACAGGGTTGGAAATCAGCCCCAGCATTTT
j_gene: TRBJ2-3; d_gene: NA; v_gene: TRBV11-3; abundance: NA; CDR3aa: CASSLSRDSYTQYF; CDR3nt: TGTGCCAGCAGCCTATCCCGGGACTCTTATACGCAGTATTTT
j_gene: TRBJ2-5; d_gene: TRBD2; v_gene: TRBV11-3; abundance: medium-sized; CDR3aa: CASSLDGGKETQYF; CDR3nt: TGTGCCAGCAGCTTAGACGGGGGGAAGGAGACCCAGTACTTC
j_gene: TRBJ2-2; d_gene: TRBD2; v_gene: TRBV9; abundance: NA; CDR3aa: CASIPGLADAGELFF; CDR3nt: TGTGCCAGCATCCCCGGACTAGCGGATGCCGGGGAGCTGTTTTTT
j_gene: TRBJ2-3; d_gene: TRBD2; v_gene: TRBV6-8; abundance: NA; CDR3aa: CACSMPGGNTDTQYF; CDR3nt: TGTGCCTGCTCCATGCCCGGGGGGAACACAGATACGCAGTATTTT